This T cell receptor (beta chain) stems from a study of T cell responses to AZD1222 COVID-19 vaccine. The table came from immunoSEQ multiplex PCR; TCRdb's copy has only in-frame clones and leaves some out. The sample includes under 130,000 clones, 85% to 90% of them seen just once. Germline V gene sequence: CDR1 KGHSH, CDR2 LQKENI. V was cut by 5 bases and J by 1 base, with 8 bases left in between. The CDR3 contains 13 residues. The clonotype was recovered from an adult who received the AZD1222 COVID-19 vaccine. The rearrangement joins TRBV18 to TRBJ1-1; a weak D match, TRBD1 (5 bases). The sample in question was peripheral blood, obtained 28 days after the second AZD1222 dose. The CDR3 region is CASSSQENTEAFF. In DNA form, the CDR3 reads TGTGCCAGCTCATCACAGGAGAACACTGAAGCTTTCTTT.